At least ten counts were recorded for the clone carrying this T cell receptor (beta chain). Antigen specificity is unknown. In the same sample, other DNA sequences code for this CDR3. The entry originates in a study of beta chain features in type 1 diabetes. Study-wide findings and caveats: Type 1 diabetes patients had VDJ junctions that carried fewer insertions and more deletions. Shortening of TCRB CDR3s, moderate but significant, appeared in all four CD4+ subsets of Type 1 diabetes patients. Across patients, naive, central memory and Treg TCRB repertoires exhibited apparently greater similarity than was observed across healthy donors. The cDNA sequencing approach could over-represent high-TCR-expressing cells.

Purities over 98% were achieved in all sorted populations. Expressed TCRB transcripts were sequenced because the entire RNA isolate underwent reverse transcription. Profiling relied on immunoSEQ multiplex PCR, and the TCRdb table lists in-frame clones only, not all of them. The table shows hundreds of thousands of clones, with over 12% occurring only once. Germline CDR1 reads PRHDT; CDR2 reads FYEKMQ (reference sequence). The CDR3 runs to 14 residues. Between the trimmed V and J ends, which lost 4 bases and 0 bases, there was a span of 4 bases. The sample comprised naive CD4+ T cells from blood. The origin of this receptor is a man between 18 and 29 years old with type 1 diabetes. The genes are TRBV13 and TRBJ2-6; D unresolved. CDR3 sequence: CASSSGSGANVLTF. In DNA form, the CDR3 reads TGTGCCAGCAGCTCTGGCTCTGGGGCCAACGTCCTGACTTTC.